These T cell receptor beta chains were read from a single sample in a study of blood T cell repertoires in COVID-19. Here immunoSEQ multiplex PCR was the method, and the copy in TCRdb shows in-frame clones only, minus some. The table includes fewer than 350,000 clones, approximately 91% detected once. Sequenced sample: PBMCs or T cells enriched from blood (not recorded which). Every receptor here comes from a woman aged 25 to 39 who had recovered from COVID-19. CDR3s include the opening cysteine and the closing phenylalanine or tryptophan. D genes are given only for firm matches. Clone sizes are given selectively: once, few, many, or a class where the clone is expanded.

size	V	D	J	DNA	CDR3
NA	TRBV20-1	TRBD1	TRBJ2-3	TGCAGTGCTAGTATCAGGGGGTCTAGCACAGATACGCAGTATTTT	CSASIRGSSTDTQYF
NA	TRBV5-1	NA	TRBJ2-2	TGCGCCAGCAGCTTGGGGATCTTTAGGGGATACGGTGGCGGGGAGCTGTTTTTT	CASSLGIFRGYGGGELFF
NA	TRBV4-3	TRBD1	TRBJ2-6	TGCGCCAGCAGCCCTCGTTTTCCGGGGGGACAGGGATATGTGGAGGCCAACGTCCTGACTTTC	CASSPRFPGGQGYVEANVLTF
NA	TRBV18	NA	TRBJ2-1	TGTGCCAGCTCGGTAGGGGCCAGCTCCTACAATGAGCAGTTCTTC	CASSVGASSYNEQFF
NA	TRBV7-2	TRBD1	TRBJ1-6	TGTGCCAGCAGCCCCGGACAGGGGGTAGTATTTTCACCCCTCCACTTT	CASSPGQGVVFSPLHF
NA	TRBV19	TRBD2	TRBJ2-3	TGTGCCAGTAGAACTAGCGGGAGAGGGAGCACAGATACGCAGTATTTT	CASRTSGRGSTDTQYF
once	TRBV9	NA	TRBJ1-6	TGTGCCAGCAGCGTAGACCCCTTGGAGAATTCACCCCTCCACTTT	CASSVDPLENSPLHF
NA	TRBV10-3	NA	TRBJ2-7	TGTGCCATCAGTGAGTCGGGCCCCTCCTACGAGCAGTACTTC	CAISESGPSYEQYF
NA	TRBV6-2/TRBV6-3	NA	TRBJ2-3	TGTGCCAGCAGTACCCCCCAGGGGCGCAGGGATACGCAGTATTTT	CASSTPQGRRDTQYF
NA	TRBV3-1/TRBV3-2	TRBD1	TRBJ1-6	TGTGCCAGCAGCCAAGATCATCGGTTGGGACAGGGCAGTAGATCACCCCTCCACTTT	CASSQDHRLGQGSRSPLHF
NA	TRBV30	NA	TRBJ1-3	TGTGCCTGGAGGGGCACAGCTTTCTCTGGAAACACCATATATTTT	CAWRGTAFSGNTIYF
NA	TRBV28	NA	TRBJ1-2	TGTGCCAGCAGTTTTGGCGAGAGGGCTTACTATGGCTACACCTTC	CASSFGERAYYGYTF
NA	TRBV7-9	TRBD1	TRBJ1-1	TGTGCCAGCAGCTTAAATCATCGGGCAGGGGGAACTGAAGCTTTCTTT	CASSLNHRAGGTEAFF
few	TRBV5-1	TRBD2	TRBJ2-7	TGCGCCAGCAGCCCGTTAGCGGGAGGATACTCCGAGCAGTACTTC	CASSPLAGGYSEQYF